The rows below give T cell receptor beta chains drawn from one sample of a study of T cells in narcolepsy. This table comes from immunoSEQ multiplex PCR, and its TCRdb copy is limited to in-frame clones, with some not included. The data hold 25,000 or so clones, with roughly 85% observed a single time. Sequences were obtained from memory (CD45RA-) CD4+ T cells from blood. All receptors derive from a human donor in good health. Each CDR3 is given with its conserved first and last residue. D genes are given only for firm matches. The size field is filled for only some rows; it gives once, few, many or a size class.

clone_size,d_call,v_call,j_call,cdr3_nt,cdr3_aa
NA,TRBD2,TRBV5-1,TRBJ2-1,TGCGCCAGCAGCTTGTCCGGGGGACTAGGTGAGCAGTTCTTC,CASSLSGGLGEQFF
once,TRBD2,TRBV27,TRBJ2-7,TGTGCCAGCAGTTTAGGGACTAGCGGGAGAGTAGAGCAGTACTTC,CASSLGTSGRVEQYF
NA,TRBD2,TRBV6-1,TRBJ2-1,TGTGCCAGCAGGGCAGGGACTAGCATTATAAATGAGCAGTTCTTC,CASRAGTSIINEQFF
few,NA,TRBV7-2,TRBJ2-1,TGTGCCAGCAGCTTAGATGGGGTGTCGGATGAGCAGTTCTTC,CASSLDGVSDEQFF
NA,NA,TRBV6-6,TRBJ2-7,TGTGCCAGCACCCCCGGCACTTCCTACGAGCAGTACTTC,CASTPGTSYEQYF
NA,TRBD1,TRBV28,TRBJ2-7,TGTGCCAGCAGCAACAGGGGAAAGTGGGACTACGAGCAGTACTTC,CASSNRGKWDYEQYF
NA,NA,TRBV4-3,TRBJ2-7,TGCGCCAGCAGCCCCCCTAGCGCGGGGAGCTCCTACGAGCAGTACTTC,CASSPPSAGSSYEQYF
NA,TRBD2,TRBV10-3,TRBJ2-7,TGTGCCATCAGGGGGGGAGGGACCATTTCTACGATCGAGCAGTACTTC,CAIRGGGTISTIEQYF
NA,NA,TRBV18,TRBJ1-3,TGTGCCAGCTCACATTCAGGGAGCTCTGGAAACACCATATATTTT,CASSHSGSSGNTIYF
NA,TRBD2,TRBV18,TRBJ2-1,TGTGCCAGCTCACCTTTGATGGCGGGAGCCTACAATGAGCAGTTCTTC,CASSPLMAGAYNEQFF
NA,NA,TRBV6-5,TRBJ1-4,TGTGCCAGCAGTTACACGGGAGACAATGAAAAACTGTTTTTT,CASSYTGDNEKLFF
NA,TRBD2,TRBV5-4,TRBJ2-1,TGTGCCAGCAGCTCTAGCGGGAGTTCCTACAATGAGCAGTTCTTC,CASSSSGSSYNEQFF
NA,TRBD1,TRBV7-2,TRBJ2-1,TGTGCCAGCAGCTTAGGCAGGGGGAGTAATGAGCAGTTCTTC,CASSLGRGSNEQFF
NA,NA,TRBV4-1,TRBJ1-2,TGCGCCAGCAGCCAAGCTGGGCCATATGGCTACACCTTC,CASSQAGPYGYTF
once,NA,TRBV28,TRBJ2-1,TGTGCCAGCAGTTTGGCAGGGGACCACAATGAGCAGTTCTTC,CASSLAGDHNEQFF
few,NA,TRBV6-1,TRBJ1-1,TGTGCCAGCAGTGAAGGCCATACCGGAAGTAAAGCTTTCTTT,CASSEGHTGSKAFF
NA,NA,TRBV18,TRBJ2-2,TGTGCCAGCTCACCACCGAAGAGCGGATTGAACACCGGGGAGCTGTTTTTT,CASSPPKSGLNTGELFF
NA,TRBD2,TRBV28,TRBJ2-1,TGTGCCAGCAGTCTGGGAATAGCGGGAGGCTACAATGAGCAGTTCTTC,CASSLGIAGGYNEQFF
NA,TRBD2,TRBV27,TRBJ2-1,TGTGCCAGCAGTTTATCGGGATGGACTAGCGGGACCTACAATGAGCAGTTCTTC,CASSLSGWTSGTYNEQFF
NA,NA,TRBV6-6,TRBJ1-2,TGTGCCAGCAGTTATGGCAGAAACTATGGCTACACCTTC,CASSYGRNYGYTF
NA,NA,TRBV10-2,TRBJ2-5,TGCGCCAGCAGTGAACGGGGGAGGCAAGAGACCCAGTACTTC,CASSERGRQETQYF
NA,TRBD1,TRBV7-9,TRBJ1-5,TGTGCCAGCAGCTTAGCGGAGACAGGGGTTAATAGCAATCAGCCCCAGCATTTT,CASSLAETGVNSNQPQHF
NA,NA,TRBV7-2,TRBJ1-2,TGTGCCAGCAGCTTAGCGGCAGTTACTGGCTACACCTTC,CASSLAAVTGYTF
NA,NA,TRBV6-5,TRBJ1-2,TGTGCCACGGCCCCGGGGGGGCGAGGTGGCTACACCTTC,CATAPGGRGGYTF
few,NA,TRBV5-1,TRBJ2-1,TGCGCCAGCAGCTCAGCCGGGACACTAAAGTTCTTC,CASSSAGTLKFF
NA,NA,TRBV7-8,TRBJ1-4,TGTGCCAGCAGCTTAGCCCGGGGTGCAACTAATGAAAAACTGTTTTTT,CASSLARGATNEKLFF
NA,NA,TRBV18,TRBJ1-1,TGTGCCAGCTCACCAACCGAAACAGCTTTTATGAACACTGAAGCTTTCTTT,CASSPTETAFMNTEAFF
NA,NA,TRBV27,TRBJ2-4,TGTGCCAGCCGAACGTCGGGGCACCCAAATATAGAAATAGCCAAAAACATTCAGTACTTC,CASRTSGHPNIEIAKNIQYF
NA,NA,TRBV7-2,TRBJ2-2,TGTGCCAGCAGCTTAGCCTGGGACACCGGGGAGCTGTTTTTT,CASSLAWDTGELFF
NA,NA,TRBV19,TRBJ1-5,TGTGCCAGTAGGACGGCCGCTATTAGCAATCAGCCCCAGCATTTT,CASRTAAISNQPQHF
NA,TRBD2,TRBV15,TRBJ2-2,TGTGCCACCAGCAGAGATCCAGCGGGGCCTAGAGAGCTGTTTTTT,CATSRDPAGPRELFF
NA,NA,TRBV7-9,TRBJ1-5,TGTGCCAGCAGCTTAGGGCAGGTCAATCAGCCCCAGCATTTT,CASSLGQVNQPQHF
NA,TRBD1,TRBV20-1,TRBJ1-1,TGCAGTGCTCAGTCGGACAGGGAAGCTTTCTTT,CSAQSDREAFF
NA,TRBD2,TRBV11-1,TRBJ2-1,TGTGCCAGCAGCTTATATGGACTAGCGGGAGGGAATGAGCAGTTCTTC,CASSLYGLAGGNEQFF
NA,TRBD2,TRBV9,TRBJ2-2,TGTGCCAGCAGCGCTACTAGCGGGAGAACCGGCACCGGGGAGCTGTTTTTT,CASSATSGRTGTGELFF
few,TRBD2,TRBV7-2,TRBJ2-3,TGTGCCAGCAGCTTAGGCAGACAAGCGGGAGCGGGTGATACGCAGTATTTT,CASSLGRQAGAGDTQYF
few,NA,TRBV27,TRBJ2-5,TGTGCCAGCAGTTTAGCGGGGGCGCTAGAGGAGACCCAGTACTTC,CASSLAGALEETQYF
NA,NA,TRBV9,TRBJ2-5,TGTGCCAGCAGCGTAGTACCAGAGACCCAGTACTTC,CASSVVPETQYF
NA,TRBD2,TRBV9,TRBJ2-1,TGTGCCAGCAGCGCTCCTAGCGGGAGTGGTTCCTACAATGAGCAGTTCTTC,CASSAPSGSGSYNEQFF
NA,NA,TRBV5-5,TRBJ1-5,TGTGCCAGCAGCTTTACATTAGGTCAGCCCCAGCATTTT,CASSFTLGQPQHF
NA,NA,TRBV5-6,TRBJ2-1,TGTGCCAGCAGAATCGGGGCTTCGAATGAGCAGTTCTTC,CASRIGASNEQFF
few,TRBD2,TRBV4-3,TRBJ2-1,TGCGCCAGCAGCCAAGATACTAGCGGGAGGGCCCTCGGCAATGAGCAGTTCTTC,CASSQDTSGRALGNEQFF
NA,TRBD1,TRBV2,TRBJ2-1,TGTGCCAGCTCGACAGGGGGCGTCGAGCAGTTCTTC,CASSTGGVEQFF
NA,TRBD2,TRBV28,TRBJ2-1,TGTGCCAGCAGGGGACTAGCGGGAGAGGGGCAGTTCTTC,CASRGLAGEGQFF
NA,NA,TRBV5-8,TRBJ2-2,TGTGCCAGCCCGGGGCGGGTCTTAACCGGGGAGCTGTTTTTT,CASPGRVLTGELFF
once,TRBD1,TRBV9,TRBJ2-7,TGTGCCAGCAGCGCCTCCGGGACAGGCATTTACGAGCAGTACTTC,CASSASGTGIYEQYF
NA,TRBD2,TRBV2,TRBJ2-7,TGTGCCAGCACCGTAGCGGGAGTGTCCTACGAGCAGTACTTC,CASTVAGVSYEQYF
NA,TRBD2,TRBV6-5,TRBJ2-7,TGTGCCAGCAGTTACTCGTCGACTAGCGGCTACGAGCAGTACTTC,CASSYSSTSGYEQYF
once,NA,TRBV27,TRBJ2-2,TGTGCCAGCAGCTACACAGGGTTTGACACCGGGGAGCTGTTTTTT,CASSYTGFDTGELFF
few,NA,TRBV28,TRBJ2-7,TGTGCCAGCAGTCCGTTTGAAAACGAGCAGTACTTC,CASSPFENEQYF
NA,NA,TRBV23-1,TRBJ2-3,TGCGCCAGCAGCCCCGCCGGCCAGGGGAGGACTACTGGCACAGATACGCAGTATTTT,CASSPAGQGRTTGTDTQYF
NA,NA,TRBV28,TRBJ2-5,TGTGCCAGCAAAGCGGCAGTTCAAGAGACCCAGTACTTC,CASKAAVQETQYF
few,NA,TRBV7-9,TRBJ2-2,TGTGCCAGCCTACCACGACAGGTCAACACCGGGGAGCTGTTTTTT,CASLPRQVNTGELFF
NA,NA,TRBV20-1,TRBJ1-1,TGCAGTGCTAGAGCTAGCACTGAAGCTTTCTTT,CSARASTEAFF
NA,TRBD1,TRBV28,TRBJ1-1,TGTGCCAGCAGGCAGGGACAGCTGAACACTGAAGCTTTCTTT,CASRQGQLNTEAFF
NA,NA,TRBV7-9,TRBJ2-1,TGTGCCAGCAGCCGCGGTGGCTCCTACAATGAGCAGTTCTTC,CASSRGGSYNEQFF
NA,NA,TRBV6-1,TRBJ2-3,TGTGCCAGCAGTGAAGTGGGTAGTCCCAGTACGCAGTATTTT,CASSEVGSPSTQYF
NA,TRBD2,TRBV4-2,TRBJ2-3,TGTGCCAGCAGCCAAGAGGTGGCGGGAGGGCGAGATACGCAGTATTTT,CASSQEVAGGRDTQYF
NA,NA,TRBV6-5,TRBJ1-4,TGTGCCAGCAGTTACTTCAGTAATGAAAAACTGTTTTTT,CASSYFSNEKLFF